The 15 T cell receptor beta chains below come from one sample, sequenced in a study of T cells in localized non-small cell lung cancer (TCRdb year 2020). Receptors were amplified or captured by the immunoSEQ multiplex PCR assay. The immuneACCESS repertoire file appears here via TCRdb, limited to in-frame rearrangements. These files lack a portion of the clones; in checked studies, under half of the deficit traces to unresolved V genes, and the cause of the others is not known. The sample table shows 45,000 to 60,000 clones, and about 88% are seen once. Roughly 2.5% of the sample lies in the top ten. Sequenced material: PBMCs, taken before any cancer treatment. The receptors derive from a man aged 40 to 69 with stage II lung adenocarcinoma.

The chain is built from TRBV11-1 and TRBJ1-3, with TRBD1 matching 7 bases. This CDR3 comprises 16 residues. The V gene end was trimmed by 5 bases and the J gene end by 0 bases; junction bases not matched to a gene: 7. Germline V gene sequence: CDR1 SGHAT, CDR2 FQDESV (reference sequence). CDR3 nucleotide sequence: TGTGCCAGCAGCCACTTACAGGGGACCTCTGGAAACACCATATATTTT. Translation gives CASSHLQGTSGNTIYF.

The CDR3 sequence is CASSIMGGGTDTQYF. The CDR3 DNA follows: TGTGCCAGTAGTATCATGGGGGGCGGCACAGATACGCAGTATTTT. The gene calls are TRBV19 and TRBJ2-3; D may match TRBD1 or TRBD2 (6 bases each). Trimming took off 3 bases at V and 1 base at J, with 11 bases between the two ends. Germline CDR1 reads LNHDA; CDR2 reads SQIVND (reference sequence). The CDR3 is 15 residues long. The full variable domain, rest sourced from reference TRBV19 and TRBJ2-3, is DGGITQSPKYLFRKEGQNVTLSCEQNLNHDAMYWYRQDPGQGLRLIYYSQIVNDFQKGDIAEGYSVSREKKESFPLTVTSAQKNPTAFYLCASSIMGGGTDTQYFGPGTRLTVL.

This chain connects TRBV12-5 to TRBJ1-1; 9 bases match TRBD1. The CDR3 runs 14 residues. With 6 bases clipped from V and 1 base from J, the junction kept 3 bases outside the gene matches. Germline V lookup: CDR1 LGHNT, CDR2 FRNRAP. The CDR3 DNA follows: TGTGCTAGTGGACAGGGGGCGCGGAACACTGAAGCTTTCTTT. Amino acid sequence: CASGQGARNTEAFF. The full variable domain, in which reference TRBV12-5 and TRBJ1-1 provide the parts outside the CDR3, is DARVTQTPRHKVTEMGQEVTMRCQPILGHNTVFWYRQTMMQGLELLAYFRNRAPLDDSGMPKDRFSAEMPDATLATLKIQPSEPRDSAVYFCASGQGARNTEAFFGQGTRLTVV.

Only one count was recorded for this clone. The rearrangement joins TRBV7-3 to TRBJ2-5; no clear D. Trimming took off 5 bases at V and 5 bases at J, with 12 bases between the two ends. The length of the CDR3 is 13 residues. The germline CDR1 and CDR2 sequences are SGHTA and FQGTGA. The CDR3 sequence: CASSPDLGETQYF. CDR3 DNA: TGTGCCAGCAGCCCAGACCTCGGGGAGACCCAGTACTTC.

This clone has just a few counts. The chain has TRBV5-1 and TRBJ2-3; 7 nucleotides line up with TRBD1. The CDR3 covers 16 residues. Trimming cost V 1 base and J 2 bases; bases outside gene matches: 7. The germline V gene encodes CDR1 SGHRS and CDR2 YFSETQ. The DNA of the CDR3 is TGCGCCAGCAGCTTGTCAGGGGACAGCGACACAGATACGCAGTATTTT. It yields the protein CASSLSGDSDTDTQYF.

This chain connects TRBV13 to TRBJ2-5, with D unclear. Germline-derived CDR1 and CDR2 are PRHDT and FYEKMQ (reference sequence). Trimming took 3 bases from V and 4 from J, leaving 3 bases between them. This CDR3 is built from 11 residues. As DNA, the CDR3 is TGTGCCAGCAGCTTTAGAGAGACCCAGTACTTC. As protein: CASSFRETQYF.

The gene calls are TRBV5-1 and TRBJ2-3; tentative D call: TRBD2 (6 bases). Germline V gene data show CDR1 as SGHRS and CDR2 as YFSETQ. With 3 bases removed from V and 3 bases from J, the gap between germline ends came to 17 bases. The CDR3 totals 16 residues. The DNA for the CDR3 is TGCGCCAGCAGCTGGGGAGGAGACGCACTAACAGATACGCAGTATTTT. As protein: CASSWGGDALTDTQYF.

The V call is TRBV6-5, the J call TRBJ1-4, with no clear D. The V gene lost 0 bases and the J gene lost 8 bases, with 4 bases spanning the gap. This CDR3 is built from 12 residues. CDR1 and CDR2 (germline): MNHEY, SVGAGI. Here the CDR3 reads CASSYSEEKLFF. The DNA for the CDR3 is TGTGCCAGCAGTTACTCGGAGGAAAAACTGTTTTTT.

The J gene is TRBJ2-5, the V gene TRBV19, with 9 bases lining up with TRBD1. CDR1 and CDR2 from the germline V gene are LNHDA and SQIVND (reference sequence). J was trimmed by 5 bases and V by 1 base; bases with no gene match: 8. CDR3 length equals 16 residues. CDR3: CASSIAGQGTGETQYF. CDR3 coding DNA: TGTGCCAGTAGTATAGCGGGACAGGGAACGGGGGAGACCCAGTACTTC.

This chain uses TRBV7-3 with TRBJ1-1; 8 positions match TRBD1. Germline CDR1 SGHTA, CDR2 FQGTGA. The CDR3 is 13 amino acids. V gave up 2 bases and J gave up 6 bases; unmatched junction bases: 2. CDR3 DNA: TGTGCCAGCAGCTTACAGGGGGCGGCTGAAGCTTTCTTT. Translated: CASSLQGAAEAFF.

J is TRBJ1-1 and V is TRBV11-2; a weak D match, TRBD1 (5 bases). Germline CDR1 and CDR2: SGHAT and FQNNGV. V gave up 5 bases and J gave up 3 bases, with 16 bases separating them. The CDR3 consists of 15 residues. CDR3 bases: TGTGCCAGCAGCAAGCAAGGGGACGAGTACACTGAAGCTTTCTTT. As protein: CASSKQGDEYTEAFF.

The V call is TRBV7-8, the J call TRBJ1-4; no clear D. CDR1 is SGHVS and CDR2 is FQNEAQ in the germline V gene. The CDR3 is made up of 15 amino acids. Trimming pared 5 bases from V and 1 base from J, leaving 11 bases between. The CDR3 reads CASSPYSLTNEKLFF. CDR3 bases: TGTGCCAGCAGCCCATACAGCTTAACTAATGAAAAACTGTTTTTT.

This rearrangement joins TRBV13 to TRBJ2-1; TRBD1 agrees at 7 bases. From germline, CDR1 is PRHDT and CDR2 FYEKMQ (reference sequence). There are 14 residues in the CDR3. With 4 bases clipped from V and 6 bases from J, the junction kept 6 bases outside the gene matches. The CDR3 here is CASSWRQGSNEQFF. The CDR3, as DNA: TGTGCCAGCAGCTGGCGACAGGGCAGCAATGAGCAGTTCTTC. Full variable domain (remainder filled in from reference TRBV13 and TRBJ2-1): AAGVIQSPRHLIKEKRETATLKCYPIPRHDTVYWYQQGPGQDPQFLISFYEKMQSDKGSIPDRFSAQQFSDYHSELNMSSLELGDSALYFCASSWRQGSNEQFFGPGTRLTVL.

The chain employs TRBV6-1 and TRBJ1-1; no firm D call. Trimming took 10 bases from V and 1 from J, leaving 10 bases between them. Germline-derived CDR1 and CDR2 are MNHNS and SASEGT. This CDR3 contains 12 residues. The CDR3 loop reads CAILLGNTEAFF. The CDR3 region has the DNA TGTGCCATCCTTCTAGGGAACACTGAAGCTTTCTTT.

The rearrangement links TRBV5-8 to TRBJ1-1; TRBD1 is a possible D gene (6 bases). Germline V gene sequence: CDR1 SGHTS, CDR2 YDEGEE. V was clipped by 2 bases and J by 1 base, with 12 bases between them. The CDR3 contains 15 residues. CDR3: CASSFPGARNTEAFF. CDR3 in DNA: TGTGCCAGCAGCTTTCCAGGGGCCCGGAACACTGAAGCTTTCTTT.